The 24 T cell receptor beta chains listed next were all sequenced from one sample in a study of cytomegalovirus exposure and HLA in healthy donors. The study ran its PCR with 60 Vbeta and 13 Jbeta primers. Sequenced by immunoSEQ multiplex PCR; TCRdb stores in-frame clones only, minus some. The sample yields under 150,000 clones, roughly 85% seen once. What was sequenced was PBMCs. The receptor source for this set is a boy younger than 18 in good health and CMV-seronegative.

This clone appeared a single time. This chain connects TRBV7-9 to TRBJ2-1; 8 bases match TRBD2. Germline lookup yields CDR1 SEHNR and CDR2 FQNEAQ (reference sequence). V was pared by 1 base and J by 2 bases, with 13 bases of the junction left unmatched. This CDR3 has 19 residues. CDR3 bases: TGTGCCAGCAGCTTAGTACCTAGCGGGTCACCTCGAGCCTACAATGAGCAGTTCTTC. Translation gives CASSLVPSGSPRAYNEQFF.

The chain joins TRBV29-1 to TRBJ2-7; 11 positions agree with TRBD2. The junction had 6 bases not matched to a gene; V was cut back by 5 bases and J by 6 bases. Germline CDR1 SQVTM, CDR2 ANQGSEA. This CDR3 region has 13 residues. For the CDR3, the DNA is TGCAGCGTTTCCGGGACTAGCGGTACCGAGCAGTACTTC. Protein sequence: CSVSGTSGTEQYF.

The chain carries TRBV9 and TRBJ1-6; D is ambiguous. Trimming removed 0 bases from V and 7 bases from J, with 11 bases in between. Germline CDR1 and CDR2: SGDLS and YYNGEE. The CDR3 sequence is 15 residues long. In DNA, the CDR3 is TGTGCCAGCAGCGTAGAAACCCTGGGCAATTCACCCCTCCACTTT. Its protein is CASSVETLGNSPLHF.

The chain uses TRBV9 and TRBJ2-3, with D possibly being TRBD2 (5 bases). The V end was cut by 6 bases, the J end by 0 bases, with 23 bases between. This CDR3 has 18 amino acids. Germline values: CDR1 SGDLS, CDR2 YYNGEE. The CDR3 protein is CASTRRLVGWTSTDTQYF. CDR3 coding DNA: TGTGCCAGCACGCGGCGGTTGGTTGGTTGGACTAGCACAGATACGCAGTATTTT.

The chain has TRBV6-4 and TRBJ2-1; no firm D call. Germline V gene lookup returns CDR1 MRHNA and CDR2 SNTAGT. The CDR3 extends over 13 amino acids. Trimming removed 0 bases at V and 6 bases at J, with 6 bases between. CDR3 bases: TGTGCCAGCAGTGACTCTCACGGCAATGAGCAGTTCTTC. Amino acid sequence: CASSDSHGNEQFF.

This clone was seen once. The V and J genes are TRBV5-1 and TRBJ2-3, with D possibly TRBD2 on 6 matching bases. The CDR3 covers 14 residues. V was clipped by 4 bases and J by 2 bases, with 11 bases between them. Germline V lookup: CDR1 SGHRS, CDR2 YFSETQ. CDR3 coding DNA: TGCGCCAGCAGCACTAGCCGAAACACAGATACGCAGTATTTT. Amino acid sequence: CASSTSRNTDTQYF.

V gene TRBV5-1 combines with J gene TRBJ2-5, with 7 bases matching TRBD1. V lost 6 bases to trimming and J lost 4 bases; unmatched junction nucleotides: 6. The CDR3 is 13 residues long. CDR1 is SGHRS, CDR2 YFSETQ, per germline. Written as DNA, the CDR3 is TGCGCCAGCACTACAGGGGACGTAGAGACCCAGTACTTC. This translates into CASTTGDVETQYF. Complete variable domain (other parts from reference TRBV5-1 and TRBJ2-5): KAGVTQTPRYLIKTRGQQVTLSCSPISGHRSVSWYQQTPGQGLQFLFEYFSETQRNKGNFPGRFSGRQFSNSRSEMNVSTLELGDSALYLCASTTGDVETQYFGPGTRLLVL.

This clone was counted only a few times. V and J are TRBV19 and TRBJ1-2; D remains ambiguous. Trimming shortened V by 7 bases and J by 4 bases, and 16 bases separated the two germline ends. CDR3 length: 14 amino acids. Germline CDR1 and CDR2: LNHDA and SQIVND (reference sequence). The CDR3 region is CASTTDSRGYGYTF. The DNA of the CDR3 is TGTGCCAGTACCACCGATTCGCGGGGCTATGGCTACACCTTC. Drawing the rest from reference TRBV19 and TRBJ1-2, the complete variable domain is DGGITQSPKYLFRKEGQNVTLSCEQNLNHDAMYWYRQDPGQGLRLIYYSQIVNDFQKGDIAEGYSVSREKKESFPLTVTSAQKNPTAFYLCASTTDSRGYGYTFGSGTRLTVV.

The genes are TRBV6-1 and TRBJ2-7; TRBD1 matches at 9 bases. Germline lookup yields CDR1 MNHNS and CDR2 SASEGT. The V and J ends lost 6 bases and 3 bases, in that order; junction bases with no gene match: 9. This CDR3 contains 15 residues. This CDR3 is CASSSPGTGIYEQYF. The CDR3 bases are TGTGCCAGCAGCTCTCCCGGGACAGGGATCTACGAGCAGTACTTC.

The chain combines TRBV12-5 with TRBJ2-6, with D maybe TRBD1 (7 bases). Trimming removed 3 bases from V and 4 bases from J, with 13 bases in between. This CDR3 spans 16 amino acids. Germline V lookup: CDR1 LGHNT, CDR2 FRNRAP. The CDR3 here is CASGLGGGSGANVLTF. The CDR3 coding sequence is TGTGCTAGTGGTTTAGGAGGGGGCTCCGGGGCCAACGTCCTGACTTTC.

V and J are TRBV9 and TRBJ2-3; 11 bases fit TRBD2. The J segment lost 1 base and the V segment lost 3 bases, leaving 1 base of the junction unmatched. Germline V CDR1 and CDR2: SGDLS, YYNGEE. This CDR3 has 15 residues. This CDR3 is CASSGSGRGTDTQYF. In DNA, the CDR3 is TGTGCCAGCAGCGGTAGCGGGAGGGGCACAGATACGCAGTATTTT.

The CDR3 region has the DNA TGTGCCAGTTACAGGGGGGCATTAGATGGCTACACCTTC. Translated, it gives CASYRGALDGYTF. The chain uses TRBV6-1 and TRBJ1-2; 8 bases align to TRBD1. The CDR3 spans 13 residues. The V segment lost 9 bases and the J segment 6 bases; nucleotides outside the gene matches: 9. Germline V gives CDR1 MNHNS, CDR2 SASEGT.

The genes are TRBV29-1 and TRBJ1-1; D not resolved. Trimming removed 2 bases from V and 0 bases from J, with 7 bases in between. This CDR3 spans 13 amino acids. CDR1 and CDR2 from the germline V gene are SQVTM and ANQGSEA. Here the CDR3 DNA reads TGCAGCGTTGAAACACACATGAACACTGAAGCTTTCTTT. This gives the protein CSVETHMNTEAFF. Full variable domain (outside the CDR3, taken from reference TRBV29-1 and TRBJ1-1): SAVISQKPSRDICQRGTSLTIQCQVDSQVTMMFWYRQQPGQSLTLIATANQGSEATYESGFVIDKFPISRPNLTFSTLTVSNMSPEDSSIYLCSVETHMNTEAFFGQGTRLTVV.

This rearrangement joins TRBV5-1 to TRBJ1-1; 10 bases align to TRBD1. The V and J ends lost 5 bases and 4 bases, in that order; junction bases with no gene match: 8. Germline CDR1 is SGHRS and CDR2 is YFSETQ. The CDR3 extends over 15 amino acids. The CDR3 reads CASSYDRGRGTEAFF. CDR3 in DNA: TGCGCCAGCAGTTATGACAGGGGGCGGGGCACTGAAGCTTTCTTT.

This sequence joins TRBV4-3 and TRBJ2-3; 7 bases fit TRBD2. The CDR3 extends over 18 amino acids. V was clipped by 0 bases and J by 2 bases; unmatched bases: 11. In germline, CDR1 is LGHNA, CDR2 YSLEER. CDR3: CASSQETAGTYTTDTQYF. The CDR3, as DNA: TGCGCCAGCAGCCAAGAAACAGCGGGAACATACACCACAGATACGCAGTATTTT.

In its sample, this clone was seen once. The genes are TRBV5-4 and TRBJ2-3, with 11 bases fitting TRBD1. Germline V gene lookup returns CDR1 SGHNT and CDR2 YYREEE (reference sequence). The J segment lost 2 bases and the V segment lost 4 bases, leaving 3 bases of the junction unmatched. The CDR3 is made up of 15 amino acids. The CDR3 protein is CASSRDRGFTDTQYF. CDR3 coding DNA: TGTGCCAGCAGCAGGGACAGGGGGTTCACAGATACGCAGTATTTT.

The gene calls are TRBV6-1 and TRBJ1-5; unclear D gene. Germline CDR1 is MNHNS and CDR2 is SASEGT. The V end was cut by 10 bases, the J end by 7 bases, with 17 bases between. The CDR3 consists of 13 residues. The CDR3 reads CAILLGPSQPQHF. For the CDR3, the DNA is TGTGCCATCCTTTTGGGCCCGTCGCAGCCCCAGCATTTT.

The gene calls are TRBV5-8 and TRBJ2-3; 9 nucleotides match TRBD2. Germline loops: CDR1 SGHTS, CDR2 YDEGEE. This CDR3 has 19 residues. J gave up 0 bases and V 3 bases, and 14 bases lay outside the gene matches. DNA for the CDR3: TGTGCCAGCAGCTCCTCTTTTCTAGCGGGACCAGATAGCACAGATACGCAGTATTTT. Its protein product is CASSSSFLAGPDSTDTQYF.

In its sample, this clone was seen a few times. The V call is TRBV7-9, the J call TRBJ1-2, with a tentative D call TRBD1 (5 bases). The V gene lost 1 base and the J gene lost 5 bases, with 17 bases spanning the gap. The germline V gene has CDR1 SEHNR and CDR2 FQNEAQ (reference sequence). This CDR3 comprises 16 residues. The CDR3 protein is CASSLEIVVDRYGYTF. The CDR3 bases are TGTGCCAGCAGCTTAGAGATCGTCGTCGACAGATATGGCTACACCTTC.

The chain recombines TRBV7-9 with TRBJ2-1; 9 bases fit TRBD2. The CDR3 loop spans 15 amino acids. The germline gives CDR1 SEHNR, CDR2 FQNEAQ (reference sequence). V was clipped by 5 bases and J by 7 bases; unmatched bases: 9. Here the CDR3 DNA reads TGTGCCAGCAGCCCATCGGGACTAGCAGGAAATGAGCAGTTCTTC. Its translation: CASSPSGLAGNEQFF. Filled out from reference TRBV7-9 and TRBJ2-1, the complete variable domain reads DTGVSQNPRHKITKRGQNVTFRCDPISEHNRLYWYRQTLGQGPEFLTYFQNEAQLEKSRLLSDRFSAERPKGSFSTLEIQRTEQGDSAMYLCASSPSGLAGNEQFFGPGTRLTVL.

This sequence joins TRBV9 and TRBJ2-5, with D tentatively TRBD1 (5 bases). The germline V and J ends were trimmed by 4 bases and 0 bases, with 13 bases remaining between them. The CDR3 consists of 15 residues. Germline V gene sequence: CDR1 SGDLS, CDR2 YYNGEE. The CDR3 here is CASSSWGGNQETQYF. DNA of the CDR3: TGTGCCAGCAGCTCTTGGGGCGGAAACCAAGAGACCCAGTACTTC.

Here the CDR3 reads CASRHGLAEGENTQYF. The CDR3 DNA sequence: TGTGCCAGCAGGCACGGCCTAGCGGAGGGGGAGAATACGCAGTATTTT. This chain links TRBV27 with TRBJ2-3; TRBD2 is a possible D gene (7 bases). The germline V and J ends were trimmed by 6 bases and 7 bases, with 23 bases remaining between them. CDR3 length: 16 amino acids. Germline loops: CDR1 MNHEY, CDR2 SMNVEV (reference sequence).

The V and J genes are TRBV7-9 and TRBJ2-5; 10 bases are a match to TRBD2. The CDR3 loop spans 16 amino acids. Germline CDR1 and CDR2: SEHNR and FQNEAQ (reference sequence). The junction had 9 bases not matched to a gene; V was cut back by 4 bases and J by 4 bases. CDR3 protein: CASSWPASGSGETQYF. In DNA, the CDR3 is TGTGCCAGCAGCTGGCCAGCTAGCGGGAGTGGAGAGACCCAGTACTTC.

The gene calls are TRBV5-4 and TRBJ2-6; TRBD2 agrees at 7 bases. Germline V gene lookup returns CDR1 SGHNT and CDR2 YYREEE (reference sequence). Germline trimming cut 4 bases from V and 4 bases from J; bases unmatched to any gene: 2. The CDR3 sequence is 14 residues long. DNA of the CDR3: TGTGCCAGCAGCCGGGGGGAGGGGGCCAACGTCCTGACTTTC. Protein product: CASSRGEGANVLTF.